This entry concerns a single T cell receptor beta chain. The assay was immunoSEQ multiplex PCR, and TCRdb's table has in-frame clones only and misses some. The sample lists some 340,000 clones; 85% to 95% were seen once. This specimen belongs to a study of blood T cell repertoires in COVID-19. Across 20 to 25 US areas, participants ranged in age from about 18 to 89 years. Self-reported history from a screening survey and questionnaire set each donor's cohort. The CDR3 has 16 amino acids. V was clipped by 5 bases and J by 3 bases; unmatched bases: 10. Germline V lookup: CDR1 SGHVS, CDR2 FNYEAQ. The source is a woman aged 25-40 years who had been exposed to COVID-19. Sequencing was carried out using PBMCs or T cells enriched from blood (not recorded which). This chain links TRBV7-6 with TRBJ1-5; 7 bases align to TRBD1. CDR3 sequence: CASSPHDRAPNQPQHF. In nucleotides, the CDR3 is TGTGCCAGCAGCCCTCATGACAGGGCCCCCAATCAGCCCCAGCATTTT.